This T cell receptor (beta chain) is drawn from a study of blood T cell repertoires in COVID-19. Per the original data handling: Nucleated cell number was recorded as an estimate derived from reference gene primer amplification. Sequencing used immunoSEQ multiplex PCR; TCRdb keeps in-frame clones, though not all of them. V, J and clone size were drawn from that table, and D and trimming were deduced from the DNA. Of around 470,000 clones in the sample, about 91% were seen once. This clone was detected only once. The V gene end was trimmed by 3 bases and the J gene end by 7 bases; junction bases not matched to a gene: 11. The CDR3 length is 17 residues. Germline assignment: CDR1 MNHEY and CDR2 SMNVEV (reference sequence).

The sequenced sample was peripheral blood. The chain links TRBV27 to TRBJ2-1; 11 bases map to TRBD1. The clonotype comes from a man between 18 and 35 years old with COVID-19, enrolled during active disease. The chain's CDR3 is CASSFRDWTGGENEQFF. The CDR3 bases are TGTGCCAGCAGTTTCCGTGATTGGACAGGGGGCGAGAATGAGCAGTTCTTC.